The present T cell receptor (beta chain) was sequenced within a study of T cell responses to AZD1222 COVID-19 vaccine (dated by TCRdb to the early 2020s). For the study in its entirety: AZD1222 recipients given second doses at about 4 weeks or at about 12 weeks were pooled, since spike-specific TCR depth and breadth were not found to differ between the two schedules. A total of 230 or so trial participants underwent TCR sequencing, of whom about 210 received two doses of AZD1222 and around 25 received two doses of the MenACWY control vaccine. Trial participants were enrolled by age into 18-55, 56-69 and 70-plus year subgroups, with around 140, 26 and 57 TCR-sequenced participants respectively. Overall study outcomes, separate from this receptor: Reportedly, close to half of the unique spike-specific TCRs recognized epitopes lying outside the regions that are mutated in the B.1.351 and B.1.1.7 variants. Because no day 14 peak-response samples were available, repertoires were characterized only after the peak T cell response. Vaccine-associated CD4 TCRs spanned the whole spike protein, with dominant responses in regions 160-218 and 743-854. Participants were mostly white British, with more females than males. The authors suggested clonal diversity may have been underestimated. The 56-69-year group was small, and its depth increase did not reach significance, likely because of low power. Spike-specific TCR breadth and depth rose significantly after two AZD1222 doses compared with day 0 and with MenACWY recipients. Conclusions about previously exposed vaccinees were limited because only six AZD1222 recipients were SARS-CoV-2 seropositive at baseline.

The CDR3 covers 15 residues, taking in both the cysteine and the phenylalanine. The CDR3 DNA has 45 bases and is translated from base 1. At the junction V is shortened by 5 bases and J by 4 bases; bases outside the gene matches: 9. Via the germline V gene (reference sequence), CDR1 is MNHEY and CDR2 SMNVEV. The CDR3 regions of human TCRbeta chains were analyzed by immunosequencing. Per the source publication's procedure: Repertoire TCRs were checked for matches against a reference library of SARS-CoV-2-specific TCRs that had been generated using the MIRA antigen-specificity platform. Breadth was defined as the fraction of unique TCRs that were SARS-CoV-2-associated, and depth was defined as the fraction of total T cells that were SARS-CoV-2-associated. Using the MIRA data, each spike-specific TCR was assigned both to the spike region to which the TCR was reactive and to a CD4 or CD8 class. Log10-transformed breadth and depth values were compared by one-way ANOVA with Sidak's multiple comparisons tests. Not all clones reach the TCRdb copy of this immuneACCESS table, which keeps in-frame sequences only. Checked studies attribute under half of the gap to unresolved V genes and leave the rest unexplained. The V and J calls and clone size are taken from that table; D and trimming were inferred from the DNA. This sample has about 130,000 clones in its table, and approximately 85% of those were observed once. The ten biggest clones cover about 1.5% of the sample.

This clone was observed once. The antigen it recognizes is unknown. There are no base qualities to consult, and no much larger clone falls within one base. The label giving this sample's time point can be read as: baseline before first vaccination. Vaccinee samples came from UK trials COV001 and COV002, including a single-blind randomized controlled phase 2/3 trial of AZD1222 (ChAdOx1 nCoV-19) in healthy adults. For TCRbeta chain sequencing, PBMC samples from trial participants were taken at day 0 and at day 28 after the second dose. The receptor comes from an adult in good health. The chain is assembled from TRBV27 and TRBJ1-2, with TRBD1 identical over 8 junction bases. The source material was peripheral blood, sampled on day 0 of AZD1222 vaccination. The DNA sequence is as follows: TGTGCCAGCAGTCTAAGGACAGGGATCCCCTATGGCTACACCTTC. This encodes CASSLRTGIPYGYTF.